The T cell receptor beta chain described here comes from a study of T cells after yellow fever vaccination. Study-wide points: Most clones from primary vaccination were detected again post-booster (approximately 97% CD4, roughly 85% CD8).

Germline CDR1 is DFQATT and CDR2 is SNEGSKA (reference sequence). V lost 6 bases to trimming and J lost 4 bases, with 13 bases between them. The CDR3 sequence is 13 residues long. TCRdb recomputed calls from the 5' RACE reads with MiXCR, one row per CDR3 protein. The data contain some 350,000 distinct CDR3 sequences, roughly 12% of them singletons. This clonotype occurred a few times. Its antigen is not identified. The chain has TRBV20-1 and TRBJ2-1, with TRBD2 as a possible D gene (6 bases). The TCR originated in a man aged 18 to 35 who received the YFV17D yellow fever vaccine. The input for sequencing was PBMCs, taken on the day of the first yellow fever vaccination. The CDR3 DNA follows: TGCAGTGCCGAACGGGGGAAATACAATGAGCAGTTCTTC. As protein: CSAERGKYNEQFF.